Listed here are 24 T cell receptor beta chains from one sample, sequenced in a study of T cell responses to AZD1222 COVID-19 vaccine (dated by TCRdb to the early 2020s). The time point label for this specimen denotes: baseline before first vaccination. The library was produced with the immunoSEQ multiplex PCR assay. This is the immuneACCESS table as TCRdb keeps it, with only in-frame sequences that have V and J called. A part of the clones is gone; compared with another copy, unresolved V genes explain less than half, and the rest is unexplained. Within this sample are about 86,000 clones, with roughly nine tenths of them counted one time only. In total, the top ten clones hold 2.2% of the sample. The input for sequencing was peripheral blood, taken on day 0 of AZD1222 vaccination. The receptors come from an adult in good health.

The chain uses TRBV19 and TRBJ2-3; TRBD2 matches at 11 bases. The germline CDR1 and CDR2 sequences are LNHDA and SQIVND (reference sequence). CDR3 length: 17 residues. Unmatched junction bases numbered 6, after V lost 0 bases and J lost 4 bases. The CDR3 loop reads CASSIEISSGGPDTQYF. In nucleotides, the CDR3 is TGTGCCAGTAGTATAGAGATCTCTAGCGGGGGGCCAGATACGCAGTATTTT.

The chain joins TRBV2 to TRBJ1-1; no definite D call. V lost 5 bases to trimming and J lost 2 bases, with 12 bases between them. CDR3 length: 14 amino acids. Germline V gene lookup returns CDR1 SNHLY and CDR2 FYNNEI. The CDR3 nucleotides read TGTGCCAGCAGTTTGGGTCGGACTAACACTGAAGCTTTCTTT. This codes for CASSLGRTNTEAFF.

The chain joins TRBV30 to TRBJ1-2, with TRBD1 matching over 7 bases. Trimming removed 0 bases from V and 7 bases from J; junction bases left unmatched: 8. Germline CDR1 is GTSNPN and CDR2 is SVGIG (reference sequence). This CDR3 is built from 14 residues. The CDR3 spells CAWSVGQGVGGYTF. CDR3 sequence (DNA): TGTGCCTGGAGTGTGGGCCAGGGGGTAGGTGGCTACACCTTC.

This rearrangement joins TRBV7-8 to TRBJ1-1, with D hard to call. Trimming took 2 bases from V and 0 from J, leaving 16 bases between them. The CDR3 extends over 17 amino acids. The V gene's germline CDR1 is SGHVS and CDR2 FQNEAQ. CDR3 DNA sequence: TGTGCCAGCAGCTTAAGTAACCGCCTGGGGTTGAACACTGAAGCTTTCTTT. Translating gives CASSLSNRLGLNTEAFF.

The CDR3 is CASSGQWGEKLFF. The DNA for the CDR3 is TGTGCCAGTAGTGGACAGTGGGGTGAAAAACTGTTTTTT. The chain joins TRBV19 to TRBJ1-4; a possible D gene is TRBD1 (6 bases). This CDR3 spans 13 amino acids. V lost 5 bases and J lost 7, with 11 bases in between. Germline V gene data show CDR1 as LNHDA and CDR2 as SQIVND (reference sequence).

The chain is built from TRBV28 and TRBJ1-4; the D is unclear. CDR3 size: 15 residues. Trimming cost V 5 bases and J 12 bases, with 22 bases left between them. CDR1 is MDHEN, CDR2 SYDVKM, per germline. CDR3 region: CASSPPNTSGKELFF. The CDR3 DNA reads TGTGCCAGCAGTCCCCCCAACACGTCGGGGAAGGAACTGTTTTTT.

The V and J genes are TRBV11-1 and TRBJ2-7; TRBD1 aligns across 10 bases. The V gene's germline CDR1 is SGHAT and CDR2 FQDESV (reference sequence). This CDR3 has 15 amino acids. Unmatched junction bases numbered 5, after V lost 2 bases and J lost 4 bases. DNA of the CDR3: TGTGCCAGCAGCTTAAGGGACAGGGGAATTTACGAGCAGTACTTC. This translates into CASSLRDRGIYEQYF.

This rearrangement joins TRBV6-5 to TRBJ1-2; 7 bases fit TRBD1. The length of the CDR3 is 15 residues. The V gene end was trimmed by 5 bases and the J gene end by 7 bases; junction bases not matched to a gene: 13. Germline lookup yields CDR1 MNHEY and CDR2 SVGAGI. The CDR3: CASSTNPTGLSGYTF. In DNA, the CDR3 is TGTGCCAGCAGTACTAACCCGACAGGGCTAAGTGGCTACACCTTC.

The chain joins TRBV27 to TRBJ1-1; the D is unclear. The germline V and J ends were trimmed by 5 bases and 4 bases, with 14 bases remaining between them. Germline V lookup: CDR1 MNHEY, CDR2 SMNVEV (reference sequence). The CDR3 contains 14 residues. The CDR3 region is CASSPLGVRTEAFF. Here the CDR3 DNA reads TGTGCCAGCAGTCCTCTCGGGGTACGCACTGAAGCTTTCTTT.

This sequence joins TRBV24-1 and TRBJ2-3; 10 bases are a match to TRBD1. V shed 4 bases, J shed 3 bases, and the junction held 6 bases outside the gene matches. CDR1 KGHDR and CDR2 SFDVKD come from the germline V gene. This CDR3 spans 16 amino acids. The CDR3 sequence is CATSDRTGGATDTQYF. As DNA, the CDR3 is TGTGCCACCAGTGACCGGACAGGGGGAGCGACAGATACGCAGTATTTT.

In DNA form, the CDR3 reads TGTGCCAGCAGCTTGGCAGGGGCGGATGGCTACACCTTC. Its translation is CASSLAGADGYTF. The chain is built from TRBV5-4 and TRBJ1-2; maybe TRBD1 (6 bases). V was pared by 0 bases and J by 6 bases, with 9 bases between. Germline loops: CDR1 SGHNT, CDR2 YYREEE (reference sequence). The CDR3 consists of 13 residues.

The CDR3 DNA sequence: TGTGCCAGCAGCCGTAGTGGGGGTGAAAAACTGTTTTTT. Encoded protein: CASSRSGGEKLFF. The V and J genes are TRBV7-9 and TRBJ1-4; D is perhaps TRBD1 (5 bases). Trimming left V 5 bases short and J 7 bases short, with 11 bases between. This CDR3 has 13 residues. Per germline, CDR1 SEHNR and CDR2 FQNEAQ (reference sequence). Filled out from reference TRBV7-9 and TRBJ1-4, the complete variable domain reads DTGVSQNPRHKITKRGQNVTFRCDPISEHNRLYWYRQTLGQGPEFLTYFQNEAQLEKSRLLSDRFSAERPKGSFSTLEIQRTEQGDSAMYLCASSRSGGEKLFFGSGTQLSVL.

This clone has just a few counts. The CDR3 here is CASSEADTQYF. The CDR3 nucleotides are TGTGCCAGCAGTGAAGCAGATACGCAGTATTTT. The rearrangement joins TRBV2 to TRBJ2-3; D not resolved. V lost 0 bases and J lost 5, with 0 bases in between. The germline CDR1 and CDR2 sequences are SNHLY and FYNNEI. The CDR3 has 11 amino acids.

This clone was counted a single time. The V call is TRBV6-2 or TRBV6-3, the J call TRBJ2-2; D may be TRBD1 (6 bases). The CDR3 contains 14 residues. V was pared by 5 bases and J by 2 bases, with 9 bases between. The V gene's germline CDR1 is MNHEY and CDR2 SVGEGT. The DNA of the CDR3 is TGTGCCAGCAGTGAGGACAGCAACACCGGGGAGCTGTTTTTT. Amino acid sequence: CASSEDSNTGELFF.

The chain joins TRBV19 to TRBJ1-2; D perhaps matches TRBD1 (5 bases). This CDR3 comprises 14 residues. Germline values: CDR1 LNHDA, CDR2 SQIVND (reference sequence). V dropped 6 bases and J dropped 0 bases, with 11 bases sitting between them. The CDR3 sequence: CASRGRGANYGYTF. The CDR3 nucleotides are TGTGCCAGTAGAGGGAGGGGAGCTAACTATGGCTACACCTTC.

This rearrangement joins TRBV7-2 to TRBJ2-1, with D maybe TRBD2 (5 bases). Trimming shortened V by 4 bases and J by 4 bases, and 17 bases separated the two germline ends. This CDR3 is 16 amino acids long. Germline V lookup: CDR1 SGHTA, CDR2 FQGNSA. DNA for the CDR3: TGTGCCAGCAGCTCAGTCGGGGTTGCAGATTACAATGAGCAGTTCTTC. Amino acid sequence: CASSSVGVADYNEQFF.

This clone was counted once. This chain joins TRBV28 and TRBJ1-1; perhaps TRBD1 as D (5 bases). This CDR3 contains 13 residues. Trimming took 3 bases from V and 7 from J, leaving 12 bases between them. CDR1 is MDHEN and CDR2 is SYDVKM in the germline V gene. CDR3 bases: TGTGCCAGCAGTTTGAGCGGAAGGGGTGAAGCTTTCTTT. Protein product: CASSLSGRGEAFF.

In DNA form, the CDR3 reads TGCGCCAGCAGTGAAGGTCGGTCGGGCAATCAGCCCCAGCATTTT. The encoded protein is CASSEGRSGNQPQHF. This chain links TRBV10-1 with TRBJ1-5; D is unclear. The CDR3 covers 15 residues. Germline V gene lookup returns CDR1 WNHNN and CDR2 SYGVQD (reference sequence). Deletions cut 3 bases from V and 2 bases from J, with 11 bases between.

The gene calls are TRBV25-1 and TRBJ2-4; 8 bases are a match to TRBD2. CDR1 and CDR2 (germline): MGHDK, SYGVNS. There are 17 residues in the CDR3. Losses at the gene ends were 7 bases for V and 0 bases for J; bases not matched to a gene: 11. The CDR3 DNA is TGTGCCAGCACATTAGCGGGAACCCCCCTAGCCAAAAACATTCAGTACTTC. Its protein product is CASTLAGTPLAKNIQYF.

Here the CDR3 DNA reads TGTGCCAGCAGTGACGACCATCGGAATGGCTACACCTTC. Translated: CASSDDHRNGYTF. The rearrangement links TRBV6-4 to TRBJ1-2; D is undetermined. Deletions cut 2 bases from V and 6 bases from J, with 10 bases between. Germline lookup yields CDR1 MRHNA and CDR2 SNTAGT. The CDR3 is 13 amino acids.

The rearrangement uses TRBV15 and TRBJ1-2; 10 bases agree with TRBD1. V trimming: 3 bases; J trimming: 4 bases; junction bases outside the gene matches: 8. The CDR3 sequence is 16 residues long. Germline V lookup: CDR1 LNHNV, CDR2 YYDKDF (reference sequence). CDR3 coding DNA: TGTGCCACCAGCAGCTGGGACAGGGGCCTGGGCTATGGCTACACCTTC. This encodes CATSSWDRGLGYGYTF.

The V and J genes are TRBV5-1 and TRBJ1-1; possibly TRBD1 for D (5 bases). V was cut by 2 bases and J by 4 bases, with 12 bases left in between. CDR1 is SGHRS and CDR2 is YFSETQ in the germline V gene. This CDR3 has 14 amino acids. The CDR3 DNA follows: TGCGCCAGCAGCTTTACCGGGGCGAGCACTGAAGCTTTCTTT. Its protein product is CASSFTGASTEAFF.

This chain links TRBV21-1 with TRBJ1-6; TRBD1 reflects the table's D call only, with no check against the DNA. TRBV21-1 is a pseudogene. This CDR3 is built from 17 residues. The CDR3 is CASSNPGQGLGDSPLHF. CDR3 nucleotides: TGTGCCAGCAGCAACCCGGGACAGGGGTTGGGGGATTCACCCCTCCACTTT.

The V call is TRBV25-1, the J call TRBJ2-7, with no clear D. V was shortened by 3 bases and J by 9 bases, with 18 bases between the two germline ends. The germline V gene encodes CDR1 MGHDK and CDR2 SYGVNS. The CDR3 is made up of 14 amino acids. The CDR3 DNA reads TGTGCCAGCAGTGATCCCCGGGCTACCACCTCGCAGTACTTC. Protein product: CASSDPRATTSQYF.